The 18 T cell receptor beta chains presented below share a single source sample, sequenced in a study of blood T cell repertoires in COVID-19. Assay: immunoSEQ multiplex PCR; the TCRdb copy retains only in-frame clones and omits some. The table has some 510,000 clones, over 75% seen once; the top ten hold about 1.7%. Sequencing was performed on PBMCs or T cells enriched from blood (not recorded which). These receptor sequences come from a middle-aged woman who had recovered from COVID-19.

The chain has TRBV7-9 and TRBJ2-1; D perhaps matches TRBD1 (5 bases). The CDR3 contains 14 residues. Looked up from germline, CDR1 is SEHNR and CDR2 is FQNEAQ (reference sequence). The ends were cut back, 2 bases at V and 3 bases at J, with 8 bases in the middle. CDR3 residues: CASSLLTDYNEQFF. The CDR3 DNA reads as TGTGCCAGCAGCTTACTGACAGACTACAATGAGCAGTTCTTC.

The rearrangement joins TRBV7-8 to TRBJ1-2; TRBD1 aligns across 7 bases. CDR3 length equals 14 residues. Trimming took 5 bases from V and 7 from J; bases not matched to a gene: 10. CDR1 and CDR2 (germline): SGHVS, FQNEAQ. CDR3 sequence (DNA): TGTGCCAGCAGCCCCCAACGGACAGGCTCTGGCTACACCTTC. The encoded protein is CASSPQRTGSGYTF.

CDR3 residues: CASSQGDSYTDTQYF. For the CDR3, the DNA is TGTGCCAGCAGCCAAGGGGACTCATACACAGATACGCAGTATTTT. The chain recombines TRBV3-1 (or the pseudogene TRBV3-2) with TRBJ2-3; perhaps TRBD2 as D (6 bases). The CDR3 contains 15 residues. Looked up from germline, CDR1 is LGHDT and CDR2 is YNNKEL (reference sequence). Trimming stripped 1 base from V and 2 bases from J, with 10 bases between.

V and J are TRBV2 and TRBJ1-2, with 7 bases aligning to TRBD1. The CDR3 is 15 residues long. The V gene end was trimmed by 3 bases and the J gene end by 2 bases; junction bases not matched to a gene: 6. Looked up from germline, CDR1 is SNHLY and CDR2 is FYNNEI. The CDR3, as DNA: TGTGCCAGCAGTGATAGGGGGCGCCTGAACTATGGCTACACCTTC. The encoded protein is CASSDRGRLNYGYTF.

The chain couples TRBV5-1 to TRBJ1-2; tentatively, D is TRBD1 (6 bases). Germline CDR1 reads SGHRS; CDR2 reads YFSETQ. Between the trimmed V and J ends, which lost 5 bases and 6 bases, there was a span of 14 bases. The CDR3 contains 13 residues. CDR3 sequence: CASREQGWDGYTF. CDR3 in DNA: TGCGCCAGCAGAGAACAGGGTTGGGATGGCTACACCTTC.

The gene calls are TRBV30 and TRBJ2-5; perhaps TRBD1 as D (5 bases). The CDR3 has 12 amino acids. Trimming took 3 bases from V and 7 from J, leaving 12 bases between them. Germline loops: CDR1 GTSNPN, CDR2 SVGIG (reference sequence). The CDR3: CAWSQGYVTQYF. Written as DNA, the CDR3 is TGTGCCTGGAGCCAGGGTTACGTGACCCAGTACTTC.

This clone was detected only a few times. The rearrangement joins TRBV4-3 to TRBJ1-1, with D possibly being TRBD1 (5 bases). This CDR3 contains 14 residues. Per germline, CDR1 LGHNA and CDR2 YSLEER. V gave up 5 bases and J gave up 1 base, with 11 bases separating them. Here the CDR3 DNA reads TGCGCCAGCAGCACAACAGGAGCGAACACTGAAGCTTTCTTT. Its protein is CASSTTGANTEAFF.

This chain links TRBV5-4 with TRBJ2-5; 9 nucleotides align to TRBD2. V trimming: 5 bases; J trimming: 4 bases; junction bases outside the gene matches: 9. Per the germline V gene, CDR1 is SGHNT and CDR2 is YYREEE (reference sequence). CDR3 length equals 15 residues. The CDR3 DNA reads as TGTGCCAGCAGTGAAATAGCGGGAGTGTCAGAGACCCAGTACTTC. Its translation is CASSEIAGVSETQYF.

The chain joins TRBV10-1 to TRBJ2-1; 10 bases map to TRBD1. J was trimmed by 9 bases and V by 0 bases; bases with no gene match: 8. The CDR3 has 16 residues. Germline lookup yields CDR1 WNHNN and CDR2 SYGVQD (reference sequence). The CDR3 is CASSESMTGGLSEQFF. As DNA, the CDR3 is TGCGCCAGCAGTGAGTCGATGACAGGGGGCCTCAGTGAGCAGTTCTTC.

V is TRBV5-6 and J is TRBJ2-7, with D possibly TRBD1 on 5 matching bases. Germline lookup yields CDR1 SGHDT and CDR2 YYEEEE. CDR3 length: 14 residues. Trimming stripped 5 bases from V and 0 bases from J, with 12 bases between. CDR3 sequence (DNA): TGTGCCAGCAGAAACAGGTACCCCTCCTACGAGCAGTACTTC. This encodes CASRNRYPSYEQYF.

The CDR3 DNA follows: TGTGCCAGCAGTACCAACAGGGTTGGCTACACCTTC. This translates into CASSTNRVGYTF. This chain uses TRBV12-3 or TRBV12-4 with TRBJ1-2; weak D call: TRBD1 (6 bases). V shed 5 bases and J shed 7 bases, with 11 bases lying between them. The CDR3 length is 12 residues.

V and J are TRBV27 and TRBJ1-1; the match to TRBD1 covers 7 bases. The CDR3 is made up of 15 amino acids. Germline lookup yields CDR1 MNHEY and CDR2 SMNVEV (reference sequence). Losses at the gene ends were 3 bases for V and 5 bases for J; bases not matched to a gene: 9. CDR3 nucleotides: TGTGCCAGCAGTTTGTCAGGGGGGAGGTTAACTGAAGCTTTCTTT. Its translation: CASSLSGGRLTEAFF.

The V call is TRBV29-1, the J call TRBJ1-2; maybe TRBD1 (6 bases). The CDR3 extends over 13 amino acids. Germline CDR1 is SQVTM and CDR2 is ANQGSEA. Trimming removed 6 bases at V and 8 bases at J, with 19 bases between. In nucleotides, the CDR3 is TGCAGCGTCTCCGGGACACTAGGACGCGGCTACACCTTC. This gives the protein CSVSGTLGRGYTF. The complete variable domain, with remaining parts taken from reference TRBV29-1 and TRBJ1-2, reads SAVISQKPSRDICQRGTSLTIQCQVDSQVTMMFWYRQQPGQSLTLIATANQGSEATYESGFVIDKFPISRPNLTFSTLTVSNMSPEDSSIYLCSVSGTLGRGYTFGSGTRLTVV.

The genes are TRBV19 and TRBJ2-2; tentative D call: TRBD2 (5 bases). CDR3 length: 14 residues. V shed 5 bases and J shed 1 base, with 8 bases lying between them. Germline CDR1 LNHDA, CDR2 SQIVND (reference sequence). CDR3 amino acids: CASSHSENTGELFF. For the CDR3, the DNA is TGTGCCAGTAGTCATAGCGAGAACACCGGGGAGCTGTTTTTT.

The sample holds one count of this clone. V and J are TRBV3-1 (or the pseudogene TRBV3-2) and TRBJ1-1; D is perhaps TRBD1 (6 bases). With 5 bases removed from V and 4 bases from J, the gap between germline ends came to 17 bases. The CDR3 contains 15 residues. CDR1 is LGHDT and CDR2 is YNNKEL in the germline V gene (reference sequence). The CDR3 loop reads CASSFGGGPGTEAFF. The CDR3 DNA reads TGTGCCAGCAGCTTTGGTGGGGGCCCCGGCACTGAAGCTTTCTTT.

J is TRBJ1-2 and V is TRBV24-1; 10 nucleotides agree with TRBD1. This CDR3 has 12 residues. After removal of 5 bases from V and 8 bases from J, the junction contained 1 base not matched to a gene. The germline V gene encodes CDR1 KGHDR and CDR2 SFDVKD. Written as DNA, the CDR3 is TGTGCCACCAGTGGGACAGGGGGAGGCTACACCTTC. Protein: CATSGTGGGYTF.

The chain recombines TRBV27 with TRBJ2-7; D is possibly TRBD2 (6 bases). The V gene lost 0 bases and the J gene lost 2 bases, with 14 bases spanning the gap. The CDR3 spans 16 residues. Germline loops: CDR1 MNHEY, CDR2 SMNVEV (reference sequence). The CDR3 sequence: CASSLSIAGGTYEQYF. DNA of the CDR3: TGTGCCAGCAGTTTATCAATAGCTGGCGGGACCTACGAGCAGTACTTC.

The gene calls are TRBV7-2 and TRBJ1-3; D is ambiguous. Germline-derived CDR1 and CDR2 are SGHTA and FQGNSA. Between the trimmed V and J ends, which lost 4 bases and 0 bases, there was a span of 13 bases. The CDR3 runs to 16 residues. CDR3 sequence (DNA): TGTGCCAGCAGCTCCCCCGGGAGGGCCTCTGGAAACACCATATATTTT. Translated, it gives CASSSPGRASGNTIYF.